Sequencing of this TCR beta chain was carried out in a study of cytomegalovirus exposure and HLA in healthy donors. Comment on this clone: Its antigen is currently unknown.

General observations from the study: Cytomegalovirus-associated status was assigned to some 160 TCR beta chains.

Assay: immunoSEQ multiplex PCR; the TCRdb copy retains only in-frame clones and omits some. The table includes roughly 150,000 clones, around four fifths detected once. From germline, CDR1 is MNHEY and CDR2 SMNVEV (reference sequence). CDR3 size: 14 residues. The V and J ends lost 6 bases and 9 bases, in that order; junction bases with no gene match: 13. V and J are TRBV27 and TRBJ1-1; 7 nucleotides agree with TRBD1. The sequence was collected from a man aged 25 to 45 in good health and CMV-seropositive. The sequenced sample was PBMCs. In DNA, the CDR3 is TGTGCCAGCAGGCCCCAGGGACAGTCTCTGAAAGCTTTCTTT. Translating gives CASRPQGQSLKAFF.